The rows below give T cell receptor beta chains drawn from one sample of a study of CD8 T cells in acute hepatitis C reinfection. Here immunoSEQ multiplex PCR was the method, and the copy in TCRdb shows in-frame clones only, minus some. Among over 35,000 clones listed, about 83% were seen once. Specimen: naive CD8+ T cells from PBMCs. These receptors came from a man aged 25 to 40 with chronic hepatitis C. CDR3s include the opening cysteine and the closing phenylalanine or tryptophan. Fields, in order: D gene, clone size, J gene, V gene, CDR3 protein, CDR3 DNA. A D gene is named only where the DNA matches it firmly. Expanded clones are given a class, and other clones once, few, many or no size at all.

D gene: TRBD2
clone size: -
J gene: TRBJ2-5
V gene: TRBV19
CDR3 protein: CASSAGLAGEVQRETQYF
CDR3 DNA: TGTGCCAGTAGTGCAGGACTAGCGGGAGAGGTTCAGCGAGAGACCCAGTACTTC

D gene: -
clone size: once
J gene: TRBJ2-3
V gene: TRBV11-3
CDR3 protein: CASSGSKKRVGTDTQYF
CDR3 DNA: TGTGCCAGCTCAGGGTCCAAAAAGAGGGTTGGCACAGATACGCAGTATTTT

D gene: TRBD2
clone size: -
J gene: TRBJ2-1
V gene: TRBV10-1
CDR3 protein: CASSSTRTSGTDEQFF
CDR3 DNA: TGCGCCAGCAGCTCAACCAGGACTAGCGGGACCGATGAGCAGTTCTTC

D gene: -
clone size: -
J gene: TRBJ2-7
V gene: TRBV9
CDR3 protein: CASSVDSAAYEQYF
CDR3 DNA: TGTGCCAGCAGCGTAGACAGTGCGGCCTACGAGCAGTACTTC

D gene: TRBD2
clone size: -
J gene: TRBJ2-1
V gene: TRBV29-1
CDR3 protein: CSAIKAGGSYNEQFF
CDR3 DNA: TGCAGCGCTATTAAAGCGGGAGGGTCCTACAATGAGCAGTTCTTC

D gene: -
clone size: few
J gene: TRBJ1-5
V gene: TRBV19
CDR3 protein: CASSIRGNQPQHF
CDR3 DNA: TGTGCCAGTAGTATCAGGGGCAATCAGCCCCAGCATTTT

D gene: TRBD1
clone size: -
J gene: TRBJ1-1
V gene: TRBV7-6
CDR3 protein: CASSSQGGNTEAFF
CDR3 DNA: TGTGCCAGCAGCTCGCAGGGGGGGAACACTGAAGCTTTCTTT

D gene: TRBD2
clone size: -
J gene: TRBJ2-3
V gene: TRBV30
CDR3 protein: CAWSTLAGVRDTQYF
CDR3 DNA: TGTGCCTGGAGTACTTTAGCGGGAGTCAGGGATACGCAGTATTTT

D gene: -
clone size: -
J gene: TRBJ2-2
V gene: TRBV7-9
CDR3 protein: CASRPSEVSGELFF
CDR3 DNA: TGTGCCAGCAGACCTAGCGAGGTATCCGGGGAGCTGTTTTTT

D gene: -
clone size: once
J gene: TRBJ2-1
V gene: TRBV7-9
CDR3 protein: CASSLEAEQFF
CDR3 DNA: TGTGCCAGCAGCTTAGAGGCTGAGCAGTTCTTC

D gene: -
clone size: -
J gene: TRBJ1-5
V gene: TRBV5-5
CDR3 protein: CASSLGPYEGWGNQPQHF
CDR3 DNA: TGTGCCAGCAGCTTGGGTCCCTATGAGGGCTGGGGCAATCAGCCCCAGCATTTT

D gene: -
clone size: -
J gene: TRBJ1-2
V gene: TRBV21-1
CDR3 protein: CASSKGWRAEILCYTF
CDR3 DNA: TGTGCCAGCAGCAAAGGGTGGCGAGCCGAAATCCTATGTTACACCTTC

D gene: -
clone size: -
J gene: TRBJ2-7
V gene: TRBV6-6
CDR3 protein: CASSYDGPNYEQYF
CDR3 DNA: TGTGCCAGCAGTTACGACGGTCCAAACTACGAGCAGTACTTC

D gene: TRBD1
clone size: -
J gene: TRBJ1-2
V gene: TRBV9
CDR3 protein: CASSEPSGQGTRYGYTF
CDR3 DNA: TGTGCCAGCAGCGAGCCCTCGGGACAGGGAACAAGATATGGCTACACCTTC

D gene: -
clone size: -
J gene: TRBJ2-3
V gene: TRBV14
CDR3 protein: CASSQLGGTDTQYF
CDR3 DNA: TGTGCCAGCAGCCAACTGGGGGGCACAGATACGCAGTATTTT

D gene: TRBD1
clone size: -
J gene: TRBJ2-7
V gene: TRBV27
CDR3 protein: CASRSGQGAFLVPYF
CDR3 DNA: TGTGCCAGCAGGTCAGGACAGGGGGCATTTCTAGTTCCGTACTTC

D gene: -
clone size: -
J gene: TRBJ2-3
V gene: TRBV6-5
CDR3 protein: CASSYPTPDTQYF
CDR3 DNA: TGTGCCAGCAGTTACCCGACGCCAGATACGCAGTATTTT

D gene: -
clone size: -
J gene: TRBJ2-1
V gene: TRBV29-1
CDR3 protein: CSVEGRFNEQFF
CDR3 DNA: TGCAGCGTTGAAGGGAGATTCAATGAGCAGTTCTTC

D gene: -
clone size: -
J gene: TRBJ2-7
V gene: TRBV15
CDR3 protein: CATSSSGPPPSEQYF
CDR3 DNA: TGTGCCACCAGCAGTTCCGGGCCCCCGCCCAGCGAGCAGTACTTC

D gene: -
clone size: -
J gene: TRBJ2-7
V gene: TRBV27
CDR3 protein: CASSPGAGYEQYF
CDR3 DNA: TGTGCCAGCAGTCCCGGGGCAGGGTACGAGCAGTACTTC

D gene: -
clone size: -
J gene: TRBJ1-2
V gene: TRBV19
CDR3 protein: CASSIGNGYTF
CDR3 DNA: TGTGCCAGTAGTATAGGGAATGGCTACACCTTC

D gene: -
clone size: -
J gene: TRBJ2-2
V gene: TRBV5-1
CDR3 protein: CASSLFGENTGELFF
CDR3 DNA: TGCGCCAGCAGCTTGTTCGGGGAGAACACCGGGGAGCTGTTTTTT

D gene: -
clone size: -
J gene: TRBJ2-7
V gene: TRBV2
CDR3 protein: CASSEDSRRAGEQYF
CDR3 DNA: TGTGCCAGCAGTGAGGATAGCAGGAGGGCGGGCGAGCAGTACTTC

D gene: -
clone size: -
J gene: TRBJ2-1
V gene: TRBV6-5
CDR3 protein: CASSYASSGEQFF
CDR3 DNA: TGTGCCAGCAGTTACGCGTCTAGTGGCGAGCAGTTCTTC

D gene: -
clone size: -
J gene: TRBJ2-3
V gene: TRBV19
CDR3 protein: CASSILGARVTDTQYF
CDR3 DNA: TGTGCCAGTAGTATCTTGGGGGCGCGAGTCACAGATACGCAGTATTTT

D gene: -
clone size: -
J gene: TRBJ2-2
V gene: TRBV7-2
CDR3 protein: CASSLDSWRAGTGELFF
CDR3 DNA: TGTGCCAGCAGCTTAGATTCATGGCGGGCGGGCACCGGGGAGCTGTTTTTT

D gene: -
clone size: -
J gene: TRBJ2-4
V gene: TRBV6-6
CDR3 protein: CASSYPGENPKNIQYF
CDR3 DNA: TGTGCCAGCAGTTACCCGGGGGAGAACCCCAAAAACATTCAGTACTTC

D gene: -
clone size: -
J gene: TRBJ2-7
V gene: TRBV9
CDR3 protein: CASSVGQFYEQYF
CDR3 DNA: TGTGCCAGCAGCGTAGGGCAGTTCTACGAGCAGTACTTC

D gene: -
clone size: -
J gene: TRBJ1-5
V gene: TRBV4-1
CDR3 protein: CASSHVNPEQPQHF
CDR3 DNA: TGCGCCAGCAGCCACGTCAACCCCGAGCAGCCCCAGCATTTT

D gene: -
clone size: -
J gene: TRBJ1-1
V gene: TRBV5-8
CDR3 protein: CASSLTGTNTEAFF
CDR3 DNA: TGTGCCAGCAGCTTGACGGGTACGAACACTGAAGCTTTCTTT

D gene: -
clone size: -
J gene: TRBJ1-2
V gene: TRBV27
CDR3 protein: CASSPGTDYGYTF
CDR3 DNA: TGTGCCAGCAGTCCCGGGACGGACTATGGCTACACCTTC

D gene: -
clone size: -
J gene: TRBJ1-3
V gene: TRBV7-6
CDR3 protein: CASSLGTGSTDTIYF
CDR3 DNA: TGTGCCAGCAGCTTAGGTACAGGGAGCACGGACACCATATATTTT

D gene: -
clone size: -
J gene: TRBJ2-2
V gene: TRBV19
CDR3 protein: CASSIVNRDDTGELFF
CDR3 DNA: TGTGCCAGTAGTATAGTAAACAGGGATGACACCGGGGAGCTGTTTTTT

D gene: -
clone size: -
J gene: TRBJ1-1
V gene: TRBV5-4
CDR3 protein: CASTAGGSSEAFF
CDR3 DNA: TGTGCCAGCACCGCCGGGGGTTCTTCTGAAGCTTTCTTT

D gene: -
clone size: -
J gene: TRBJ2-7
V gene: TRBV9
CDR3 protein: CASSAGDSNYEQYF
CDR3 DNA: TGTGCCAGCAGCGCCGGGGACTCGAACTACGAGCAGTACTTC

D gene: -
clone size: -
J gene: TRBJ2-2
V gene: TRBV14
CDR3 protein: CASSDINTGELFF
CDR3 DNA: TGTGCCAGCAGCGATATCAACACCGGGGAGCTGTTTTTT

D gene: TRBD2
clone size: -
J gene: TRBJ2-1
V gene: TRBV7-9
CDR3 protein: CASSPRGGSYNEQFF
CDR3 DNA: TGTGCCAGCAGCCCCCGGGGGGGCTCCTACAATGAGCAGTTCTTC

D gene: -
clone size: -
J gene: TRBJ1-2
V gene: TRBV20-1
CDR3 protein: CSALAGTRYTF
CDR3 DNA: TGCAGTGCTTTAGCCGGGACACGCTACACCTTC

D gene: -
clone size: -
J gene: TRBJ2-1
V gene: TRBV19
CDR3 protein: CASSPPPGVVSYNEQFF
CDR3 DNA: TGTGCCAGTAGTCCGCCTCCCGGGGTAGTCTCCTACAATGAGCAGTTCTTC

D gene: -
clone size: -
J gene: TRBJ2-7
V gene: TRBV13
CDR3 protein: CASSAGGAPYEQYF
CDR3 DNA: TGTGCCAGCAGCGCCGGGGGAGCGCCCTACGAGCAGTACTTC

D gene: -
clone size: once
J gene: TRBJ2-2
V gene: TRBV13
CDR3 protein: CASSFEGGVNTGELFF
CDR3 DNA: TGTGCCAGCAGCTTCGAAGGGGGAGTGAACACCGGGGAGCTGTTTTTT

D gene: -
clone size: few
J gene: TRBJ1-3
V gene: TRBV11-2
CDR3 protein: CASRGLSGNTIYF
CDR3 DNA: TGTGCCAGCAGGGGCCTCTCTGGAAACACCATATATTTT

D gene: -
clone size: -
J gene: TRBJ1-2
V gene: TRBV7-2
CDR3 protein: CASSLAKGGRYGYTF
CDR3 DNA: TGTGCCAGCAGCTTAGCGAAAGGGGGGAGGTATGGCTACACCTTC

D gene: TRBD2
clone size: -
J gene: TRBJ2-2
V gene: TRBV9
CDR3 protein: CASSVSREDTGELFF
CDR3 DNA: TGTGCCAGCAGCGTATCGCGGGAGGACACCGGGGAGCTGTTTTTT

D gene: -
clone size: -
J gene: TRBJ2-2
V gene: TRBV6-5
CDR3 protein: CASSSVAGELFF
CDR3 DNA: TGTGCCAGCAGTTCCGTGGCCGGGGAGCTGTTTTTT

D gene: -
clone size: -
J gene: TRBJ2-7
V gene: TRBV11-2
CDR3 protein: CASSFGTYYEQYF
CDR3 DNA: TGTGCCAGCAGCTTCGGCACTTACTACGAGCAGTACTTC

D gene: -
clone size: -
J gene: TRBJ2-1
V gene: TRBV7-6
CDR3 protein: CASSLVVWGGQNEQFF
CDR3 DNA: TGTGCCAGCAGCTTAGTTGTTTGGGGAGGCCAGAATGAGCAGTTCTTC

D gene: TRBD1
clone size: -
J gene: TRBJ2-2
V gene: TRBV27
CDR3 protein: CASSLDPGGTGELFF
CDR3 DNA: TGTGCCAGCAGTTTAGATCCAGGGGGCACCGGGGAGCTGTTTTTT

D gene: -
clone size: -
J gene: TRBJ1-6
V gene: TRBV30
CDR3 protein: CALRTAENSPLHF
CDR3 DNA: TGTGCTCTGAGGACAGCCGAGAATTCACCCCTCCACTTT

D gene: -
clone size: -
J gene: TRBJ2-7
V gene: TRBV27
CDR3 protein: CASSLAQYSYEQYF
CDR3 DNA: TGTGCCAGCAGTTTAGCACAGTATTCCTACGAGCAGTACTTC

D gene: -
clone size: -
J gene: TRBJ2-7
V gene: TRBV7-2
CDR3 protein: CASSLALAIYEQYF
CDR3 DNA: TGTGCCAGCAGCTTAGCGTTGGCTATATACGAGCAGTACTTC

D gene: -
clone size: -
J gene: TRBJ1-4
V gene: TRBV12-5
CDR3 protein: CASGFSVTDYNEKLFF
CDR3 DNA: TGTGCTAGTGGTTTTTCCGTTACGGATTATAATGAAAAACTGTTTTTT

D gene: -
clone size: once
J gene: TRBJ1-2
V gene: TRBV14
CDR3 protein: CASSQVSGGRFDGYTF
CDR3 DNA: TGTGCCAGCAGCCAAGTTTCTGGAGGGAGGTTTGATGGCTACACCTTC

D gene: TRBD2
clone size: -
J gene: TRBJ2-3
V gene: TRBV7-3
CDR3 protein: CASSLMVASGSGGTDTQYF
CDR3 DNA: TGTGCCAGCAGCTTAATGGTGGCTAGCGGGAGTGGGGGCACAGATACGCAGTATTTT

D gene: -
clone size: few
J gene: TRBJ1-2
V gene: TRBV5-4
CDR3 protein: CASSTGGRPNGYTF
CDR3 DNA: TGTGCCAGCAGCACAGGCGGCAGGCCCAATGGCTACACCTTC